One and the same sample provided the 27 T cell receptor beta chains below, sequenced in a study of blood T cell repertoires in COVID-19. Some clones are missing from TCRdb's copy, which holds only in-frame ones; the method was immunoSEQ multiplex PCR. The table lists fewer than 250,000 clones, roughly 80% of them singletons. The sequenced sample consisted of PBMCs or T cells enriched from blood (not recorded which). The receptors here all came from a woman aged 40 to 55 who had been exposed to COVID-19.

This chain connects TRBV5-1 to TRBJ2-2; a weak D match, TRBD1 (6 bases). The CDR3 has 16 residues. Germline values: CDR1 SGHRS, CDR2 YFSETQ. Trimming took off 3 bases at V and 1 base at J, with 13 bases between the two ends. The CDR3 loop reads CASSSPGHLNTGELFF. Written as DNA, the CDR3 is TGCGCCAGCAGCTCCCCGGGACACCTGAACACCGGGGAGCTGTTTTTT.

The chain is built from TRBV11-1 and TRBJ2-5, with D possibly being TRBD2 (5 bases). Trimming took 6 bases from V and 5 from J, leaving 13 bases between them. CDR3 length: 13 amino acids. Germline V lookup: CDR1 SGHAT, CDR2 FQDESV (reference sequence). CDR3 sequence (DNA): TGTGCCAGCAGTTACGGGGAGTGGGAGACCCAGTACTTC. This sequence encodes CASSYGEWETQYF.

The CDR3 spells CASSAGEGNQPQHF. The CDR3 DNA reads as TGTGCCAGCAGTGCCGGGGAGGGGAATCAGCCCCAGCATTTT. This chain uses TRBV2 with TRBJ1-5; possibly TRBD1 for D (5 bases). The CDR3 runs 14 residues. Germline CDR1 SNHLY, CDR2 FYNNEI. The V gene lost 4 bases and the J gene lost 4 bases, with 11 bases spanning the gap.

This clone has only one observation. The J gene is TRBJ2-7, the V gene TRBV5-4; 16 bases fit TRBD2. Trimming removed 0 bases from V and 3 bases from J; junction bases left unmatched: 3. CDR1 is SGHNT and CDR2 is YYREEE in the germline V gene (reference sequence). CDR3 length equals 17 residues. As DNA, the CDR3 is TGTGCCAGCAGCTTGGCCGGGACTAGCGGGGGGGGCTACGAGCAGTACTTC. Its translation: CASSLAGTSGGGYEQYF.

The table lists this clone with a few counts. The chain uses TRBV24-1 and TRBJ2-1; D possibly corresponds to TRBD1 (5 bases). The V and J ends lost 2 bases and 6 bases respectively, with 16 bases between them. Germline loops: CDR1 KGHDR, CDR2 SFDVKD. The CDR3 length is 16 residues. CDR3 in amino acids: CATSDSRGSHRNEQFF. CDR3 bases: TGTGCCACCAGTGATTCTAGGGGAAGTCACCGCAATGAGCAGTTCTTC.

The CDR3 DNA reads TGTGCCAGCAGTTTACATCTGGGGACAAGAAATCAGCCCCAGCATTTT. Protein product: CASSLHLGTRNQPQHF. This chain links TRBV6-2 or TRBV6-3 with TRBJ1-5; D might be TRBD1 (6 bases). Between the trimmed V and J ends, which lost 4 bases and 4 bases, there was a span of 17 bases. The CDR3 length is 16 residues. Germline CDR1 reads MNHEY; CDR2 reads SVGEGT.

The chain joins TRBV28 to TRBJ2-5; TRBD2 matches at 9 bases. V was pared by 4 bases and J by 4 bases, with 4 bases of the junction left unmatched. Germline CDR1 and CDR2: MDHEN and SYDVKM. The CDR3 is made up of 14 amino acids. CDR3 DNA: TGTGCCAGCAGTTATGGCGGGAGGGGAGAGACCCAGTACTTC. It encodes CASSYGGRGETQYF.

J is TRBJ1-5 and V is TRBV28; 10 nucleotides align to TRBD1. J was trimmed by 1 base and V by 10 bases; bases with no gene match: 13. Per the germline V gene, CDR1 is MDHEN and CDR2 is SYDVKM. The CDR3 sequence is 17 residues long. CDR3 in amino acids: CATVLRDRGWSNQPQHF. The DNA for the CDR3 is TGTGCCACCGTCCTCCGGGACAGGGGCTGGAGCAATCAGCCCCAGCATTTT.

This clone has a single count. The rearrangement uses TRBV13 and TRBJ2-1; 8 nucleotides align to TRBD2. V was clipped by 0 bases and J by 3 bases; unmatched bases: 4. This CDR3 is 16 amino acids long. Looked up from germline, CDR1 is PRHDT and CDR2 is FYEKMQ (reference sequence). CDR3 DNA: TGTGCCAGCAGCTTAGGGTGGGCGGGGGGCTACAATGAGCAGTTCTTC. Protein: CASSLGWAGGYNEQFF.

This chain uses TRBV19 with TRBJ1-2, with TRBD1 matching 8 bases. The CDR3 is 17 residues long. Germline V gives CDR1 LNHDA, CDR2 SQIVND (reference sequence). V was clipped by 6 bases and J by 5 bases; unmatched bases: 17. CDR3 nucleotide sequence: TGTGCCAGTAGACTCAGCCCGGACAGGGCATCACTGTATGGCTACACCTTC. This codes for CASRLSPDRASLYGYTF.

This clone was picked up one time. The J gene is TRBJ2-1, the V gene TRBV11-2; TRBD1 is a possible D gene (6 bases). CDR1 SGHAT and CDR2 FQNNGV come from the germline V gene. This CDR3 comprises 14 residues. V was shortened by 5 bases and J by 5 bases, with 13 bases between the two germline ends. CDR3 nucleotides: TGTGCCAGCAGCCTCTGGGACACTCACAATGAGCAGTTCTTC. Amino acid sequence: CASSLWDTHNEQFF. Using reference TRBV11-2 and TRBJ2-1 for the parts outside the CDR3, the full variable domain is EAGVAQSPRYKIIEKRQSVAFWCNPISGHATLYWYQQILGQGPKLLIQFQNNGVVDDSQLPKDRFSAERLKGVDSTLKIQPAKLEDSAVYLCASSLWDTHNEQFFGPGTRLTVL.

The rearrangement uses TRBV2 and TRBJ2-7, with 10 bases fitting TRBD1. Germline loops: CDR1 SNHLY, CDR2 FYNNEI. Losses at the gene ends were 8 bases for V and 4 bases for J; bases not matched to a gene: 8. The CDR3 is made up of 14 amino acids. This chain's CDR3 is CASAGQGGPYEQYF. The CDR3 DNA reads TGTGCCAGCGCCGGACAGGGGGGGCCTTACGAGCAGTACTTC.

This sequence joins TRBV5-5 and TRBJ1-2; TRBD1 is a possible D gene (6 bases). The CDR3 sequence is 13 residues long. The V gene lost 8 bases and the J gene lost 1 base, with 12 bases spanning the gap. Germline CDR1 and CDR2: SGHKS and YYEKEE (reference sequence). The CDR3 region is CASRGQRNYGYTF. CDR3 DNA: TGTGCCAGTCGGGGACAACGTAACTATGGCTACACCTTC.

The chain recombines TRBV7-9 with TRBJ2-7; TRBD1 matches at 8 bases. Trimming removed 5 bases from V and 3 bases from J; junction bases left unmatched: 9. This CDR3 is 15 amino acids long. Germline values: CDR1 SEHNR, CDR2 FQNEAQ (reference sequence). DNA of the CDR3: TGTGCCAGCAGCCGCCCGGGACAGGCCAGCTACGAGCAGTACTTC. It codes for CASSRPGQASYEQYF.

The chain has TRBV14 and TRBJ2-6, with 9 bases that match TRBD1. The germline V gene has CDR1 SGHDN and CDR2 FVKESK. This CDR3 contains 16 residues. After removal of 4 bases from V and 4 bases from J, the junction contained 5 bases not matched to a gene. The CDR3 protein is CASSPGTGLGANVLTF. As DNA, the CDR3 is TGTGCCAGCAGCCCCGGGACAGGGCTCGGGGCCAACGTCCTGACTTTC.

The J gene is TRBJ1-1, the V gene TRBV9; D may be TRBD1 (5 bases). Trimming pared 0 bases from V and 1 base from J, leaving 7 bases between. From germline, CDR1 is SGDLS and CDR2 YYNGEE. The CDR3 loop spans 14 amino acids. CDR3 protein: CASSVGQTNTEAFF. The CDR3 nucleotides read TGTGCCAGCAGCGTAGGACAGACGAACACTGAAGCTTTCTTT.

The sample holds one count of this clone. The chain is built from TRBV5-3 and TRBJ1-1; 8 bases line up with TRBD1. TRBV5-3 is annotated as an ORF whose role is uncertain. The CDR3 is 15 residues long. With V trimmed by 3 bases and J by 5 bases, 9 bases remained unmatched. This chain's CDR3 is CARSCYDRGGTEAFF. DNA for the CDR3: TGTGCCAGAAGCTGCTACGACAGGGGAGGAACTGAAGCTTTCTTT.

V usage is TRBV2 and J usage is TRBJ1-6; 10 bases map to TRBD1. The CDR3 has 14 amino acids. Trimming at V came to 7 bases and at J to 9 bases, leaving 6 bases not matched to a gene. CDR1 and CDR2 from the germline V gene are SNHLY and FYNNEI. In DNA, the CDR3 is TGTGCCAGCAAATCGACAGGGGGCGGTTCACCCCTCCACTTT. It yields the protein CASKSTGGGSPLHF.

V usage is TRBV21-1 and J usage is TRBJ1-5; the D segment call TRBD1 is taken from the table without a DNA check. TRBV21-1 is assigned pseudogene status. The CDR3 runs 15 residues. CDR3 nucleotides: TGTGCCAGCAGCAAACCCGGGACAGGGAGGCAGCCCCAGCATTTT. Translated: CASSKPGTGRQPQHF.

The chain is built from TRBV7-6 and TRBJ1-5; the D is unclear. Germline V gene sequence: CDR1 SGHVS, CDR2 FNYEAQ. V shed 1 base and J shed 3 bases, with 7 bases lying between them. The CDR3 runs to 14 residues. DNA of the CDR3: TGTGCCAGCAGCTTAGGAGGGATCAATCAGCCCCAGCATTTT. Translating gives CASSLGGINQPQHF. Filled out from reference TRBV7-6 and TRBJ1-5, the complete variable domain reads GAGVSQSPRYKVTKRGQDVALRCDPISGHVSLYWYRQALGQGPEFLTYFNYEAQQDKSGLPNDRFSAERPEGSISTLTIQRTEQRDSAMYRCASSLGGINQPQHFGDGTRLSIL.

This chain uses TRBV7-6 with TRBJ1-2; D is unclear. V gave up 2 bases and J gave up 0 bases, with 7 bases separating them. The CDR3 sequence is 14 residues long. Germline assignment: CDR1 SGHVS and CDR2 FNYEAQ. CDR3 residues: CASSLRQANYGYTF. The CDR3 bases are TGTGCCAGCAGCTTACGGCAGGCTAACTATGGCTACACCTTC.

This chain uses TRBV4-2 with TRBJ2-2, with D tentatively TRBD1 (5 bases). The V end was cut by 3 bases, the J end by 3 bases, with 14 bases between. From germline, CDR1 is LGHNA and CDR2 YNFKEQ. The CDR3 totals 16 residues. The CDR3, as DNA: TGTGCCAGCAGCCATTCGGACACCTCGGACACCGGGGAGCTGTTTTTT. Translating gives CASSHSDTSDTGELFF.

The chain links TRBV5-1 to TRBJ2-1; D gene ambiguous. Germline V gene sequence: CDR1 SGHRS, CDR2 YFSETQ. Trimming left V 2 bases short and J 6 bases short, with 12 bases between. This CDR3 is 14 amino acids long. This CDR3 is CASSLLRGSNEQFF. The CDR3 region has the DNA TGCGCCAGCAGCTTACTGAGAGGTTCCAATGAGCAGTTCTTC.

This clone was recorded only once. The rearrangement uses TRBV21-1 and TRBJ2-3; the D call TRBD2 from the table was never checked on the DNA. TRBV21-1 is reported as a pseudogene. The length of the CDR3 is 16 residues. In DNA, the CDR3 is TGTGCCAGCAGCAATAAGGGGCGGGACTTGCAGAATACGCAGTATTTT. Its protein is CASSNKGRDLQNTQYF.

CDR3 in amino acids: CASSFWAQKLFF. For the CDR3, the DNA is TGTGCCAGCAGCTTTTGGGCCCAAAAACTGTTTTTT. This chain joins TRBV5-5 and TRBJ1-4; no definite D call. The CDR3 has 12 amino acids. The germline V gene encodes CDR1 SGHKS and CDR2 YYEKEE (reference sequence). V was cut by 2 bases and J by 9 bases, with 8 bases left in between.

This sequence joins TRBV20-1 and TRBJ1-6; maybe TRBD1 (5 bases). Germline CDR1 is DFQATT and CDR2 is SNEGSKA (reference sequence). The CDR3 consists of 14 residues. Between the trimmed V and J ends, which lost 3 bases and 8 bases, there was a span of 14 bases. The CDR3 here is CSASIRGEYSPLHF. The CDR3 bases are TGCAGTGCTAGTATAAGGGGCGAGTATTCACCCCTCCACTTT.

This clone was recorded once. Here the CDR3 DNA reads TGTGCCGCGCAGGGCCCGAGTCTCAATGAGCAGTTCTTC. It codes for CAAQGPSLNEQFF. The rearrangement joins TRBV5-5 to TRBJ2-1; perhaps TRBD1 as D (5 bases). From germline, CDR1 is SGHKS and CDR2 YYEKEE (reference sequence). This CDR3 has 13 amino acids. V lost 10 bases, J lost 6 bases, and 17 bases lay in between.